The 17 T cell receptor beta chains given below trace back to one sample, sequenced in a study of metastatic and nonmetastatic thyroid tumors. No patient received treatment before thyroid surgery. TCRdb called clones again from the PCR reads with MiXCR. The sample yields some 41,000 clones, 3% to 3.5% seen once. Sequencing was performed on blood. Receptors originate from a female donor with papillary thyroid cancer or a benign thyroid nodule (not recorded which). Some clones in this sample may be carry-over from other donors' samples.

This clone has a handful of counts. A read error is possible here, since a much larger clone lies one base away. In DNA, the CDR3 is TGTGCCAGCAGCTTGTGGGGGAACACTGAAGCTTTCTTT. Translating gives CASSLWGNTEAFF. The gene calls are TRBV7-3 and TRBJ1-1; D unresolved. Trimming pared 3 bases from V and 1 base from J, leaving 6 bases between. Germline lookup yields CDR1 SGHTA and CDR2 FQGTGA. The CDR3 extends over 13 amino acids.

This clone was counted many times. V is TRBV6-4 and J is TRBJ2-1; maybe TRBD2 (5 bases). V lost 3 bases and J lost 4, with 16 bases in between. The V gene's germline CDR1 is MRHNA and CDR2 SNTAGT. This CDR3 contains 16 residues. DNA of the CDR3: TGTGCCAGCAGTGAGTCCACAGTCGGGGAGTACAATGAGCAGTTCTTC. Translated: CASSESTVGEYNEQFF.

By share of the sample, this clone is medium-sized. This chain joins TRBV10-3 and TRBJ2-3; D unclear. This CDR3 region has 14 residues. V lost 6 bases and J lost 3, with 13 bases in between. CDR1 ENHRY and CDR2 SYGVKD come from the germline V gene. The CDR3 DNA reads TGTGCCATCAGAACGGCCTCCGAAACAGATACGCAGTATTTT. Translated, it gives CAIRTASETDTQYF.

There are many counts of this clone. The V and J genes are TRBV20-1 and TRBJ2-1, with TRBD1 identical over 9 bases. V was clipped by 6 bases and J by 5 bases; unmatched bases: 11. The germline gives CDR1 DFQATT, CDR2 SNEGSKA (reference sequence). The CDR3 runs to 15 residues. DNA of the CDR3: TGCAGTGCCAAGACCCAGAGGACAGGGGACAATGAGCAGTTCTTC. Residues: CSAKTQRTGDNEQFF.

This clone was found many times. CDR3 protein: CASSQGLGPLHF. CDR3 coding DNA: TGCGCCAGCAGCCAAGGACTGGGCCCCCTCCACTTT. The chain joins TRBV4-1 to TRBJ1-6; D call uncertain. CDR1 is MGHRA and CDR2 is YSYEKL in the germline V gene. The CDR3 is 12 residues long. Trimming removed 1 base at V and 13 bases at J, with 8 bases between.

Ten or more counts support this clone. The chain carries TRBV7-8 and TRBJ1-1; D gene uncertain. V lost 1 base and J lost 3, with 21 bases in between. CDR3 length: 18 amino acids. The germline V gene has CDR1 SGHVS and CDR2 FQNEAQ. CDR3 region: CASSLEAQSGILHTEAFF. DNA for the CDR3: TGTGCCAGCAGCTTAGAAGCTCAGTCTGGAATATTGCACACTGAAGCTTTCTTT. Variable domain in full (rest from reference TRBV7-8 and TRBJ1-1): GAGVSQSPRYKVAKRGQDVALRCDPISGHVSLFWYQQALGQGPEFLTYFQNEAQLDKSGLPSDRFFAERPEGSVSTLKIQRTQQEDSAVYLCASSLEAQSGILHTEAFFGQGTRLTVV.

In its sample, this clone was seen many times. As DNA, the CDR3 is TGTGCCAGTACGGGGGGAAACTATGGCTACACCTTC. It is translated as CASTGGNYGYTF. The V and J genes are TRBV19 and TRBJ1-2, with D tentatively TRBD1 (5 bases). Germline assignment: CDR1 LNHDA and CDR2 SQIVND (reference sequence). Between the trimmed V and J ends, which lost 7 bases and 2 bases, there was a span of 8 bases. This CDR3 spans 12 amino acids.

This clone counts as medium-sized. This chain joins TRBV11-2 and TRBJ2-2, with D tentatively TRBD1 (6 bases). Germline values: CDR1 SGHAT, CDR2 FQNNGV. CDR3 size: 14 residues. V dropped 5 bases and J dropped 5 bases, with 12 bases sitting between them. As DNA, the CDR3 is TGTGCCAGCAGCACCACCAGGGGAACCGGGGAGCTGTTTTTT. Its protein is CASSTTRGTGELFF. Full variable domain (rest looked up from reference TRBV11-2 and TRBJ2-2): EAGVAQSPRYKIIEKRQSVAFWCNPISGHATLYWYQQILGQGPKLLIQFQNNGVVDDSQLPKDRFSAERLKGVDSTLKIQPAKLEDSAVYLCASSTTRGTGELFFGEGSRLTVL.

The chain links TRBV2 to TRBJ1-1; no clear D. Deletions cut 9 bases from V and 6 bases from J, with 17 bases between. This CDR3 contains 13 residues. Germline V lookup: CDR1 SNHLY, CDR2 FYNNEI. The CDR3 reads CASRLQRDAEAFF. The CDR3 DNA follows: TGTGCCAGTAGGCTACAGCGGGATGCTGAAGCTTTCTTT.

The gene calls are TRBV27 and TRBJ2-6; D gene ambiguous. Trimming removed 5 bases at V and 1 base at J, with 6 bases between. The CDR3 consists of 14 residues. CDR1 and CDR2 (germline): MNHEY, SMNVEV (reference sequence). CDR3 in DNA: TGTGCCAGCAGTCGCGGTTCTGGGGCCAACGTCCTGACTTTC. Translating gives CASSRGSGANVLTF.

The chain joins TRBV6-2 or TRBV6-3 to TRBJ2-1; D is undetermined. Trimming cost V 0 bases and J 0 bases, with 9 bases left between them. The CDR3 extends over 16 amino acids. Germline lookup yields CDR1 MNHEY and CDR2 SVGEGT. The CDR3 sequence: CASSYSRRSSYNEQFF. The CDR3 region has the DNA TGTGCCAGCAGTTACTCGAGGCGGAGCTCCTACAATGAGCAGTTCTTC.

The sample holds a few counts of this clone. The rearrangement links TRBV5-1 to TRBJ1-1; D not resolved. V was cut by 0 bases and J by 1 base, with 7 bases left in between. Looked up from germline, CDR1 is SGHRS and CDR2 is YFSETQ. The CDR3 length is 14 residues. Here the CDR3 DNA reads TGCGCCAGCAGCTTGGATGGCAGGAACACTGAAGCTTTCTTT. This translates into CASSLDGRNTEAFF.

V and J are TRBV11-3 and TRBJ2-1; 7 nucleotides agree with TRBD2. The germline gives CDR1 SGHNT, CDR2 YENEEA. This CDR3 spans 14 amino acids. V shed 5 bases and J 7 bases; nucleotides not matched to a gene: 8. DNA for the CDR3: TGTGCCAGCAGCGCGACTAGCTCGATAAATGAGCAGTTCTTC. It is translated as CASSATSSINEQFF.

This clone showed up just a few times. The V gene is TRBV20-1, the J gene TRBJ2-7, with 13 bases aligning to TRBD2. J was trimmed by 3 bases and V by 3 bases; bases with no gene match: 5. There are 15 residues in the CDR3. CDR1 and CDR2 (germline): DFQATT, SNEGSKA (reference sequence). The DNA for the CDR3 is TGCAGTGCTAGCGGACTAGCGGGAGACTACTACGAGCAGTACTTC. Protein product: CSASGLAGDYYEQYF.

This clone turned up a few times. Other nucleotide sequences in the sample specify the same CDR3. The chain is built from TRBV28 and TRBJ1-1; D uncertain. The germline gives CDR1 MDHEN, CDR2 SYDVKM. V gave up 5 bases and J gave up 4 bases, with 20 bases separating them. The CDR3 spans 16 residues. CDR3 DNA sequence: TGTGCCAGCAGTGAACTCCCTGGAGGGTTTAGCACTGAAGCTTTCTTT. It yields the protein CASSELPGGFSTEAFF.

This clone has ten or more counts. The rearrangement joins TRBV10-2 to TRBJ2-3; 8 nucleotides match TRBD2. Germline V lookup: CDR1 WSHSY, CDR2 SAAADI. This CDR3 is built from 15 residues. Trimming at V came to 0 bases and at J to 5 bases, leaving 4 bases not matched to a gene. The DNA of the CDR3 is TGCGCCAGCAGTGAGTCAGCGGGAGAACTAGATACGCAGTATTTT. Translation: CASSESAGELDTQYF.

In its sample, this clone was seen many times. V usage is TRBV3-1 and J usage is TRBJ1-6; D ambiguous. The CDR3 is 14 residues long. Germline CDR1 LGHDT, CDR2 YNNKEL (reference sequence). V lost 3 bases to trimming and J lost 3 bases, with 6 bases between them. The DNA for the CDR3 is TGTGCCAGCAGCCAGTCCATCTATAATTCACCCCTCCACTTT. It yields the protein CASSQSIYNSPLHF.